This T cell receptor beta chain was sequenced for a study of blood T cell repertoires in COVID-19. Study-level information: The United States, Italy and Spain were the sources of the acute and convalescent COVID-19 samples. PBMCs, B-cell-depleted T cells, or T cells were the source of the cDNA or gDNA that made up the material.

CDR1 KGHSH and CDR2 LQKENI come from the germline V gene. The CDR3 consists of 15 residues. The V end lost 3 bases, the J end lost 6 bases, and 14 bases lay between the germline ends. In the study's own analysis: Reference gene primer amplification gave nucleated cell count estimates. The assay was immunoSEQ multiplex PCR, and TCRdb's table has in-frame clones only and misses some. The D gene and trimming were derived from the DNA, and the V and J assignments and clone size from that table. The repertoire holds 150,000 to 200,000 clones, with 60% to 80% as singletons. The TCR originated in a woman in her seventies with acute or convalescent COVID-19. Source material: peripheral blood. V is TRBV18 and J is TRBJ2-2, with D possibly TRBD2 on 6 matching bases. The CDR3 spells CASSPGRQPSGELFF. The CDR3 DNA reads as TGTGCCAGCTCACCGGGGAGGCAGCCCTCCGGGGAGCTGTTTTTT.